Presented here are 2 T cell receptor beta chains from one specimen sequenced in a study of CD8+ T cells in alopecia areata. The treatment denotes: oral pan-JAK inhibitor, 5-10 mg twice daily. Following RNA extraction, reverse transcription yielded cDNA that acted as the sequencing template. The table came from immunoSEQ multiplex PCR; TCRdb's copy has only in-frame clones and leaves some out. The profile shows a few hundred thousand clones, about 40% of them singletons. The sample was CD4+ T cells sorted from blood, taken at approximately week 36, from a patient treated with tofacitinib. These receptors were taken from a human donor with alopecia areata.

The gene calls are TRBV6-1 and TRBJ1-5, with TRBD1 identical over 10 bases. J gave up 1 base and V 4 bases, and 1 base lay outside the gene matches. The CDR3 is 15 residues long. Germline V gene data show CDR1 as MNHNS and CDR2 as SASEGT. CDR3 loop: CASSGTGGSNQPQHF. DNA of the CDR3: TGTGCCAGCAGTGGGACAGGGGGAAGCAATCAGCCCCAGCATTTT.

The rearrangement uses TRBV29-1 and TRBJ2-7, with 10 bases aligning to TRBD2. The V segment lost 6 bases and the J segment 5 bases; nucleotides outside the gene matches: 10. CDR3 length equals 14 residues. Germline CDR1 reads SQVTM; CDR2 reads ANQGSEA. The CDR3 loop is CSVAWGTSANEQYF. The CDR3, as DNA: TGCAGCGTCGCTTGGGGGACTAGCGCGAACGAGCAGTACTTC.